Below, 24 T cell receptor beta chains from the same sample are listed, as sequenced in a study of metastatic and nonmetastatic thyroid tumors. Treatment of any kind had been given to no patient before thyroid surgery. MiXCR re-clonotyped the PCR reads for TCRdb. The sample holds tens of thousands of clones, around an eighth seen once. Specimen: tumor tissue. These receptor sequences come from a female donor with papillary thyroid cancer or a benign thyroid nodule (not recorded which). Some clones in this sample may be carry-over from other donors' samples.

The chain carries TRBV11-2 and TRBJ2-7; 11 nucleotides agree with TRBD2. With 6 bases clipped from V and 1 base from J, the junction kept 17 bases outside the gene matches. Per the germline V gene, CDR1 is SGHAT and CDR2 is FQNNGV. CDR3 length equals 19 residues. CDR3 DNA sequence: TGTGCCAGCAGATCGTTTCTGCGGGGACTAGCGGCCCCATCCTACGAGCAGTACTTC. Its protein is CASRSFLRGLAAPSYEQYF.

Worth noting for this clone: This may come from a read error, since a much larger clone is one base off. CDR3 DNA: TGTGCCAGCAGTGGGGACAGAAGTATCAATCAGCCCCAGCATTTT. It encodes CASSGDRSINQPQHF. This chain links TRBV28 with TRBJ1-5; TRBD1 aligns across 7 bases. In germline, CDR1 is MDHEN, CDR2 SYDVKM. The ends lost 5 bases at V and 3 bases at J; junction bases unmatched: 7. The CDR3 has 15 amino acids.

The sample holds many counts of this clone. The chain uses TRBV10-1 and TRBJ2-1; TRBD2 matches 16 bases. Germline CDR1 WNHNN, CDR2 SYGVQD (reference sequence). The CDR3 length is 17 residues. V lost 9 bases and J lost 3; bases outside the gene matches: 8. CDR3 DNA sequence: TGCGCCAGTTACGGGACTAGCGGGAGGGCCGTCTACAATGAGCAGTTCTTC. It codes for CASYGTSGRAVYNEQFF.

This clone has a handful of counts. In DNA form, the CDR3 reads TGTGCCAGCAGTTCCGGAAAGGGAGGTAGCAATCAGCAACAGCATTTT. This gives the protein CASSSGKGGSNQQQHF. The V call is TRBV27, the J call TRBJ1-5; no firm D call. This CDR3 region has 16 residues. Per germline, CDR1 MNHEY and CDR2 SMNVEV (reference sequence). Trimming pared 4 bases from V and 13 bases from J, leaving 26 bases between.

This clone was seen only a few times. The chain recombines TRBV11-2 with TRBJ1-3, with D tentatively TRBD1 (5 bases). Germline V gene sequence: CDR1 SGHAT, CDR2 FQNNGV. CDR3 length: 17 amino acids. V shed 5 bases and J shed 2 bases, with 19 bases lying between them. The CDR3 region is CASSAQPIREPGNTIYF. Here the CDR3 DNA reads TGTGCCAGCAGCGCGCAACCAATCAGGGAACCTGGAAACACCATATATTTT. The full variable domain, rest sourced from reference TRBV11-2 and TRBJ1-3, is EAGVAQSPRYKIIEKRQSVAFWCNPISGHATLYWYQQILGQGPKLLIQFQNNGVVDDSQLPKDRFSAERLKGVDSTLKIQPAKLEDSAVYLCASSAQPIREPGNTIYFGEGSWLTVV.

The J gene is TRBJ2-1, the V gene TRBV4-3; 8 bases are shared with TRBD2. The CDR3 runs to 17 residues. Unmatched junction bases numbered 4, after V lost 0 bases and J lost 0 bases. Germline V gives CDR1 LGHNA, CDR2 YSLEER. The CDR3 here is CASSQERSGSSYNEQFF. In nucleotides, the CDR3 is TGCGCCAGCAGCCAAGAGCGGAGCGGGAGCTCCTACAATGAGCAGTTCTTC.

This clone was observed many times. The CDR3 DNA sequence: TGTGCTAGTGCCCAAGGAGGGGGGCTGAACACTGAAGCTTTCTTT. Protein sequence: CASAQGGGLNTEAFF. The J gene is TRBJ1-1, the V gene TRBV12-5, with D possibly TRBD1 on 6 matching bases. CDR3 length: 15 amino acids. CDR1 LGHNT and CDR2 FRNRAP come from the germline V gene. Trimming took 7 bases from V and 0 from J, leaving 15 bases between them.

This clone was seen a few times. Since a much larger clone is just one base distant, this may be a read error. The CDR3 loop is CASSETIGSFAGELFF. In DNA form, the CDR3 reads TGTGCCAGCAGTGAGACTATCGGGAGTTTCGCCGGGGAGCTGTTTTTT. This chain connects TRBV6-4 to TRBJ2-2; weak D call: TRBD2 (6 bases). The germline V gene has CDR1 MRHNA and CDR2 SNTAGT. The CDR3 sequence is 16 residues long. V was cut by 3 bases and J by 6 bases, with 17 bases left in between.

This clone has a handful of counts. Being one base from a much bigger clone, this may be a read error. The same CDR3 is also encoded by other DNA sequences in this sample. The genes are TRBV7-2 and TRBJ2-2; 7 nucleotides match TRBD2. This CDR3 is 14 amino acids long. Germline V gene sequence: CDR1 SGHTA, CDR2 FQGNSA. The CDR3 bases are TGTGCCAGCAGATTCCGCGGGAGTGCCGGTGAGCTGTTTTTT. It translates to CASRFRGSAGELFF.

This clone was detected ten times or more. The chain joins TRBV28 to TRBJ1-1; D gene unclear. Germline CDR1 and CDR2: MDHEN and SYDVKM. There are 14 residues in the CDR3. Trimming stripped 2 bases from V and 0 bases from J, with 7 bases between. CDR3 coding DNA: TGTGCCAGCAGTTTAGGGCAGGTGAACACTGAAGCTTTCTTT. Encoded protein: CASSLGQVNTEAFF.

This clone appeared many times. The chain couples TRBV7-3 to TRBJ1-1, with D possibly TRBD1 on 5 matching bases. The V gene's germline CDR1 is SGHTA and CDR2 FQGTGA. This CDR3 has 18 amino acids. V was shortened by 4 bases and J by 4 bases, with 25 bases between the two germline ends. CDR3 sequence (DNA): TGTGCCAGCAGCTCTAAAATTAGGACAAATAAGCCGATCACTGAAGCTTTCTTT. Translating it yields CASSSKIRTNKPITEAFF.

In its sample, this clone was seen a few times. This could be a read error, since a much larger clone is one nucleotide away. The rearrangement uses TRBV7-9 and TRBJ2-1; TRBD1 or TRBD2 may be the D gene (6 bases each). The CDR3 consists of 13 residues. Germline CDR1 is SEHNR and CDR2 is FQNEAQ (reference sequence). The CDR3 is CASILGGYNEQFF. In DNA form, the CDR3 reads TGTGCCAGCATCTTAGGGGGGTACAATGAGCAGTTCTTC. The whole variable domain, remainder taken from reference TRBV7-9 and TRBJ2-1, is DTGVSQNPRHKITKRGQNVTFRCDPISEHNRLYWYRQTLGQGPEFLTYFQNEAQLEKSRLLSDRFSAERPKGSFSTLEIQRTEQGDSAMYLCASILGGYNEQFFGPGTRLTVL.

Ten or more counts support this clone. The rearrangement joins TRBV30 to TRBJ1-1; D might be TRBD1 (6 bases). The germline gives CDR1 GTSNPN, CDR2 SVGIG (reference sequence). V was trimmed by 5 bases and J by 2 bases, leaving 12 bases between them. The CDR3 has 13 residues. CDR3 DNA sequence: TGTGCCTGGCTAGGACAGTTCAACACTGAAGCTTTCTTT. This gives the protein CAWLGQFNTEAFF.

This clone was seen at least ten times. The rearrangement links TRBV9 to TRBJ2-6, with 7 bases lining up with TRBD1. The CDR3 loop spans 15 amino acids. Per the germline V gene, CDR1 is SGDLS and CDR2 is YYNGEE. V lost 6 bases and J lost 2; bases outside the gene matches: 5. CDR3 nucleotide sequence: TGTGCCAGCACGAACAGGGGTGCTGGGGCCAACGTCCTGACTTTC. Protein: CASTNRGAGANVLTF. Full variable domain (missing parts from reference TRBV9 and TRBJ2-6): DSGVTQTPKHLITATGQRVTLRCSPRSGDLSVYWYQQSLDQGLQFLIQYYNGEERAKGNILERFSAQQFPDLHSELNLSSLELGDSALYFCASTNRGAGANVLTFGAGSRLTVL.

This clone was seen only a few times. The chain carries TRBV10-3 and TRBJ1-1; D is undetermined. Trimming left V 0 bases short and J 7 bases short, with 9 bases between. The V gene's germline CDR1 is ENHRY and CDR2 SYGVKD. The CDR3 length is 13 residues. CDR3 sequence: CAISESVQREAFF. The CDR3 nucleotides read TGTGCCATCAGTGAGTCCGTACAGCGTGAAGCTTTCTTT.

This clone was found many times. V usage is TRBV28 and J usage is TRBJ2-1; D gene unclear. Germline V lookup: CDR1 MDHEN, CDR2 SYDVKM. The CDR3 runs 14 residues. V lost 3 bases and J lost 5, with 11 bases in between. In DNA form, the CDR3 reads TGTGCCAGCAGTTTCGAGCAACAGAACAATGAGCAGTTCTTC. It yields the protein CASSFEQQNNEQFF.

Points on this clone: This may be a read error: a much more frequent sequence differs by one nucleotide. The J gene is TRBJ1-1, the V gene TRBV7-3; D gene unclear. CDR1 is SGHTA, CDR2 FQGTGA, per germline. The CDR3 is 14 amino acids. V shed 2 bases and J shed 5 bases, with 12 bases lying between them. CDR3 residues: CASSLHCEWTEAFF. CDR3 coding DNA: TGTGCCAGCAGCTTACATTGTGAGTGGACTGAAGCTTTCTTT.

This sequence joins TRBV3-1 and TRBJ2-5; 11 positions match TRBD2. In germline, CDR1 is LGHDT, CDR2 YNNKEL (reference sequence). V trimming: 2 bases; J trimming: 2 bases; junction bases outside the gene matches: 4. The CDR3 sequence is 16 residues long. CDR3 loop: CASSQLTSGTQETQYF. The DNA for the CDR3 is TGTGCCAGCAGCCAACTGACTAGCGGGACACAAGAGACCCAGTACTTC.

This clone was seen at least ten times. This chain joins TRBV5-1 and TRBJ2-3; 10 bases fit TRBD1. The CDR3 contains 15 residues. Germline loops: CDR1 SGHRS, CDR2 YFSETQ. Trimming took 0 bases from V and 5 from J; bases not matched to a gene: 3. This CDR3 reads CASSLETGGVDTQYF. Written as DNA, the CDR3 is TGCGCCAGCAGCTTGGAGACAGGGGGCGTAGATACGCAGTATTTT.

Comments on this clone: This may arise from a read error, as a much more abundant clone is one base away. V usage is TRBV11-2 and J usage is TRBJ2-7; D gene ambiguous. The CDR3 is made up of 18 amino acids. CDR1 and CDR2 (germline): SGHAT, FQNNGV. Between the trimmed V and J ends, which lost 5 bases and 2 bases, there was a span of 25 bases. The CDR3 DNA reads TGTGCCAGCAGCGGCGTGCCTTGGCAGATCCGTCCACCCTACGAGCAGTACTTC. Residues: CASSGVPWQIRPPYEQYF. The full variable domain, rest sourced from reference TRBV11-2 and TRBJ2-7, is EAGVAQSPRYKIIEKRQSVAFWCNPISGHATLYWYQQILGQGPKLLIQFQNNGVVDDSQLPKDRFSAERLKGVDSTLKIQPAKLEDSAVYLCASSGVPWQIRPPYEQYFGPGTRLTVT.

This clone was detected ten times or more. As DNA, the CDR3 is TGTGCCAGCAGAACTAGCGGGAGGTTTTACGACGAGCAGTACTTC. It codes for CASRTSGRFYDEQYF. The chain combines TRBV2 with TRBJ2-7; 12 bases line up with TRBD2. The V gene's germline CDR1 is SNHLY and CDR2 FYNNEI. Trimming took 6 bases from V and 5 from J; bases not matched to a gene: 8. The CDR3 is 15 amino acids.

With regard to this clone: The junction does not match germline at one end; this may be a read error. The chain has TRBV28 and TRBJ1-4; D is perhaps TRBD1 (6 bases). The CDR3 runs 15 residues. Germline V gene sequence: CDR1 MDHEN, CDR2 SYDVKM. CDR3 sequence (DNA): TGTACCAGCAGTCGACAGGATGGAGAGGAGGAAAAACTGTTTTTT. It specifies CTSSRQDGEEEKLFF.

The CDR3 sequence is CAWSIGQYCVLTF. The DNA of the CDR3 is TGTGCCTGGAGTATTGGGCAGTACTGCGTCCTGACTTTC. This sequence joins TRBV30 and TRBJ2-6; the D is unclear. CDR3 length: 13 amino acids. Germline CDR1 reads GTSNPN; CDR2 reads SVGIG (reference sequence). V lost 2 bases and J 12 bases, leaving 14 bases between the germline ends.

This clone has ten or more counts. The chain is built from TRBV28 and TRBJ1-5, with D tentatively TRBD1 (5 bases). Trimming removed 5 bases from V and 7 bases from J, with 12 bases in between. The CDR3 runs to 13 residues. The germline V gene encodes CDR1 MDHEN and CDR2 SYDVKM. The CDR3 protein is CASSPGGRQPQHF. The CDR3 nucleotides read TGTGCCAGCAGTCCGGGGGGTCGACAGCCCCAGCATTTT. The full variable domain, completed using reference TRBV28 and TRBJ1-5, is DVKVTQSSRYLVKRTGEKVFLECVQDMDHENMFWYRQDPGLGLRLIYFSYDVKMKEKGDIPEGYSVSREKKERFSLILESASTNQTSMYLCASSPGGRQPQHFGDGTRLSIL.